Each of the 30 T cell receptor beta chains below was sequenced from the same sample in a study of cytomegalovirus exposure and HLA in healthy donors. A multiplex PCR was run with 60 Vbeta primers and 13 Jbeta primers. Only in-frame clones appear in the TCRdb table, and some are missing; sequencing was by immunoSEQ multiplex PCR. The data show more than 70,000 clones, with under 85% seen just once and approximately 2% held by the top ten. The sequenced sample consisted of PBMCs. These receptor sequences come from a boy aged 10-17 years in good health and CMV-seronegative.

This chain connects TRBV28 to TRBJ1-2; D call uncertain. Germline V gene sequence: CDR1 MDHEN, CDR2 SYDVKM. The CDR3 spans 15 residues. V was shortened by 6 bases and J by 6 bases, with 20 bases between the two germline ends. The CDR3 coding sequence is TGTGCCAGCAGGCTGGGCAGGACTATTCCCCATGGCTACACCTTC. Its translation is CASRLGRTIPHGYTF.

The chain recombines TRBV6-4 with TRBJ2-3; the match to TRBD2 covers 10 bases. CDR1 is MRHNA, CDR2 SNTAGT, per germline. This CDR3 is 15 amino acids long. V dropped 5 bases and J dropped 2; count of bases not matched to a gene: 4. CDR3 bases: TGTGCCAGCAGTACCAGCGGGGGGGCCACAGATACGCAGTATTTT. Translating gives CASSTSGGATDTQYF.

This clone was counted only a few times. The V call is TRBV6-5, the J call TRBJ2-2; D unclear. Germline CDR1 reads MNHEY; CDR2 reads SVGAGI. This CDR3 comprises 14 residues. V was trimmed by 6 bases and J by 1 base, leaving 9 bases between them. The CDR3 protein is CASSTTENTGELFF. CDR3 DNA sequence: TGTGCCAGCAGCACAACAGAGAACACCGGGGAGCTGTTTTTT.

The chain couples TRBV28 to TRBJ2-2, with D possibly matching TRBD2 (7 bases). V was clipped by 4 bases and J by 4 bases, with 13 bases between them. Germline V gives CDR1 MDHEN, CDR2 SYDVKM. This CDR3 is 15 amino acids long. CDR3 DNA sequence: TGTGCCAGCAGTTCCCGGGGGGCAGGCACCGGGGAGCTGTTTTTT. This gives the protein CASSSRGAGTGELFF.

The CDR3 region has the DNA TGTGCCAGCAGCTTTGACAGGACCGATAATTCACCCCTCCACTTT. Translating gives CASSFDRTDNSPLHF. This chain uses TRBV7-9 with TRBJ1-6; tentatively, D is TRBD1 (6 bases). The CDR3 covers 15 residues. Looked up from germline, CDR1 is SEHNR and CDR2 is FQNEAQ (reference sequence). V gave up 3 bases and J gave up 5 bases, with 11 bases separating them.

This clone was observed a handful of times. The rearrangement joins TRBV6-5 to TRBJ1-5; 8 nucleotides match TRBD1. Germline values: CDR1 MNHEY, CDR2 SVGAGI. This CDR3 contains 14 residues. V was pared by 4 bases and J by 5 bases, with 4 bases of the junction left unmatched. The CDR3 nucleotides read TGTGCCAGCAGTTTAGGACAGGGCCATCAGCCCCAGCATTTT. Protein sequence: CASSLGQGHQPQHF.

This clone was observed a few times. This chain joins TRBV5-4 and TRBJ2-6; D may be TRBD1 (6 bases). V dropped 2 bases and J dropped 3 bases, with 15 bases sitting between them. The CDR3 consists of 17 residues. Per germline, CDR1 SGHNT and CDR2 YYREEE (reference sequence). The CDR3 nucleotides are TGTGCCAGCAGCTTATCTGGGGGCGCGCATGGGGCCAACGTCCTGACTTTC. It is translated as CASSLSGGAHGANVLTF.

This sequence joins TRBV28 and TRBJ1-5, with 7 positions matching TRBD1. J gave up 11 bases and V 5 bases, and 18 bases lay outside the gene matches. Germline lookup yields CDR1 MDHEN and CDR2 SYDVKM. The CDR3 has 16 residues. This CDR3 reads CASSPMGGRGQGAQHF. The CDR3 DNA is TGTGCCAGCAGTCCGATGGGCGGCAGAGGGCAGGGGGCCCAGCATTTT.

V gene TRBV29-1 combines with J gene TRBJ2-7, with D perhaps matching TRBD2 (5 bases). CDR3 size: 13 residues. CDR1 is SQVTM, CDR2 ANQGSEA, per germline. Trimming took off 3 bases at V and 6 bases at J, with 15 bases between the two ends. CDR3 region: CSVDGVNYGEQYF. The CDR3 DNA is TGCAGCGTTGACGGGGTTAACTATGGCGAGCAGTACTTC.

This rearrangement joins TRBV7-6 to TRBJ1-2; 7 positions agree with TRBD1. Losses at the gene ends were 1 base for V and 8 bases for J; bases not matched to a gene: 10. The length of the CDR3 is 15 residues. The germline V gene has CDR1 SGHVS and CDR2 FNYEAQ. CDR3 region: CASSLDPTGVGGYTF. The CDR3 region has the DNA TGTGCCAGCAGCTTAGACCCCACAGGGGTTGGCGGCTACACCTTC.

CDR3 DNA: TGTGCCAGCAGCTTTTCCCTCGCGCCTCAAGCGGGGTATGGCTACACCTTC. This sequence encodes CASSFSLAPQAGYGYTF. This chain joins TRBV7-2 and TRBJ1-2; D not resolved. CDR1 and CDR2 from the germline V gene are SGHTA and FQGNSA. V lost 3 bases and J 5 bases, leaving 22 bases between the germline ends. CDR3 length equals 17 residues. The variable domain in full, completed from reference TRBV7-2 and TRBJ1-2, reads GAGVSQSPSNKVTEKGKDVELRCDPISGHTALYWYRQSLGQGLEFLIYFQGNSAPDKSGLPSDRFSAERTGGSVSTLTIQRTQQEDSAVYLCASSFSLAPQAGYGYTFGSGTRLTVV.

The V and J genes are TRBV19 and TRBJ2-7, with D tentatively TRBD2 (7 bases). V was pared by 7 bases and J by 0 bases, with 13 bases between. The CDR3 is made up of 14 amino acids. The V gene's germline CDR1 is LNHDA and CDR2 SQIVND (reference sequence). As DNA, the CDR3 is TGTGCCAGTATCGGGGGGCGTCGCTCCTACGAGCAGTACTTC. This translates into CASIGGRRSYEQYF.

The J gene is TRBJ2-6, the V gene TRBV28, with D perhaps matching TRBD2 (6 bases). The CDR3 totals 16 residues. Germline CDR1 is MDHEN and CDR2 is SYDVKM. V was pared by 9 bases and J by 2 bases, with 17 bases between. This CDR3 is CASRTPREAGANVLTF. The CDR3 DNA reads TGTGCCAGTCGAACCCCGAGGGAGGCTGGGGCCAACGTCCTGACTTTC.

The gene calls are TRBV2 and TRBJ1-6, with TRBD1 matching over 9 bases. Germline CDR1 and CDR2: SNHLY and FYNNEI. The CDR3 has 15 amino acids. After removal of 7 bases from V and 7 bases from J, the junction contained 8 bases not matched to a gene. The CDR3 sequence is CASTVQGAENSPLHF. In nucleotides, the CDR3 is TGTGCCAGCACGGTACAGGGGGCTGAGAATTCACCCCTCCACTTT.

This clone was detected once. In DNA, the CDR3 is TGCGCCAGCAGCTCGGAGGGTAGCCGAGATACGCAGTATTTT. It specifies CASSSEGSRDTQYF. V is TRBV5-1 and J is TRBJ2-3; D is perhaps TRBD2 (6 bases). Trimming took 3 bases from V and 5 from J, leaving 13 bases between them. CDR1 and CDR2 (germline): SGHRS, YFSETQ. The CDR3 length is 14 residues.

DNA of the CDR3: TGTGCCAGCAGCGCCCAAGTACTTGGGCAGTCCTACGAGCAGTACTTC. This gives the protein CASSAQVLGQSYEQYF. The chain employs TRBV13 and TRBJ2-7; D not resolved. The ends were cut back, 5 bases at V and 1 base at J, with 18 bases in the middle. CDR1 and CDR2 (germline): PRHDT, FYEKMQ (reference sequence). This CDR3 is built from 16 residues.

The chain carries TRBV14 and TRBJ1-1; TRBD1 might be the D (5 bases). The CDR3 runs 15 residues. Germline values: CDR1 SGHDN, CDR2 FVKESK. V was cut by 5 bases and J by 1 base, with 14 bases left in between. In DNA form, the CDR3 reads TGTGCCAGCAGCTCCCGAGACAGTCCGAACACTGAAGCTTTCTTT. The encoded protein is CASSSRDSPNTEAFF. Using reference TRBV14 and TRBJ1-1 for the parts outside the CDR3, the full variable domain is EAGVTQFPSHSVIEKGQTVTLRCDPISGHDNLYWYRRVMGKEIKFLLHFVKESKQDESGMPNNRFLAERTGGTYSTLKVQPAELEDSGVYFCASSSRDSPNTEAFFGQGTRLTVV.

V and J are TRBV28 and TRBJ1-1; D is ambiguous. Germline values: CDR1 MDHEN, CDR2 SYDVKM. V was cut by 3 bases and J by 5 bases, with 13 bases left in between. This CDR3 region has 14 residues. The CDR3 nucleotides read TGTGCCAGCAGTTTCCTCCGGGGAGGGACTGAAGCTTTCTTT. Protein sequence: CASSFLRGGTEAFF.

This chain links TRBV6-4 with TRBJ1-5; D is undetermined. The germline V gene has CDR1 MRHNA and CDR2 SNTAGT. The CDR3 has 13 amino acids. V was pared by 4 bases and J by 0 bases, with 4 bases between. The CDR3, as DNA: TGTGCCAGCAGTGCAGATAGCAATCAGCCCCAGCATTTT. Amino acid sequence: CASSADSNQPQHF.

The rearrangement links TRBV29-1 to TRBJ1-2, with 11 positions matching TRBD1. The CDR3 extends over 13 amino acids. CDR1 is SQVTM and CDR2 is ANQGSEA in the germline V gene. J lost 7 bases, V lost 5 bases, and 6 bases had no gene match. The DNA for the CDR3 is TGCAGCGTTCAAGGACAGGGGGCCGTTGGCTACACCTTC. Amino acid sequence: CSVQGQGAVGYTF.

In this sample, this clone turned up once. The chain carries TRBV29-1 and TRBJ2-3; possible D gene TRBD1, 5 bases. The germline gives CDR1 SQVTM, CDR2 ANQGSEA. The length of the CDR3 is 15 residues. The ends were cut back, 0 bases at V and 4 bases at J, with 14 bases in the middle. Here the CDR3 reads CSVEDPAGYSDTQYF. CDR3 bases: TGCAGCGTTGAAGATCCGGCAGGGTATTCAGATACGCAGTATTTT.

J is TRBJ2-2 and V is TRBV11-2, with TRBD1 matching 10 bases. The germline gives CDR1 SGHAT, CDR2 FQNNGV. Trimming at V came to 7 bases and at J to 5 bases, leaving 7 bases not matched to a gene. The CDR3 runs 15 residues. The CDR3 nucleotides are TGTGCCAGCAACCTCGGGGACAGGGGTACCGGGGAGCTGTTTTTT. This sequence encodes CASNLGDRGTGELFF.

The V and J genes are TRBV7-6 and TRBJ2-1; D is undetermined. With 1 base removed from V and 9 bases from J, the gap between germline ends came to 4 bases. Germline V gives CDR1 SGHVS, CDR2 FNYEAQ. The CDR3 loop spans 11 amino acids. This CDR3 is CASSLDSEQFF. Written as DNA, the CDR3 is TGTGCCAGCAGCTTAGACAGTGAGCAGTTCTTC. Full variable domain (remainder filled in from reference TRBV7-6 and TRBJ2-1): GAGVSQSPRYKVTKRGQDVALRCDPISGHVSLYWYRQALGQGPEFLTYFNYEAQQDKSGLPNDRFSAERPEGSISTLTIQRTEQRDSAMYRCASSLDSEQFFGPGTRLTVL.

CDR3 nucleotide sequence: TGTGCCAGCAGACAGGGGCGCGTCCCCGGGGAGCTGTTTTTT. It encodes CASRQGRVPGELFF. The chain uses TRBV6-5 and TRBJ2-2; 7 nucleotides match TRBD1. V lost 6 bases, J lost 6 bases, and 7 bases stayed unmatched. The CDR3 consists of 14 residues. Germline values: CDR1 MNHEY, CDR2 SVGAGI.

The CDR3 region is CASSLRQLNQPQHF. The CDR3 nucleotides read TGTGCCAGCAGTTTAAGACAGCTCAATCAGCCCCAGCATTTT. The chain joins TRBV28 to TRBJ1-5, with D possibly matching TRBD1 (5 bases). This CDR3 comprises 14 residues. V was clipped by 2 bases and J by 3 bases, with 8 bases between them. The germline V gene has CDR1 MDHEN and CDR2 SYDVKM. The whole variable domain, filled in from reference TRBV28 and TRBJ1-5, reads DVKVTQSSRYLVKRTGEKVFLECVQDMDHENMFWYRQDPGLGLRLIYFSYDVKMKEKGDIPEGYSVSREKKERFSLILESASTNQTSMYLCASSLRQLNQPQHFGDGTRLSIL.

The chain is built from TRBV6-1 and TRBJ2-5; 10 bases fit TRBD2. V lost 2 bases to trimming and J lost 5 bases; unmatched junction nucleotides: 5. This CDR3 comprises 15 residues. Looked up from germline, CDR1 is MNHNS and CDR2 is SASEGT. CDR3 region: CASSELAGEKETQYF. CDR3 in DNA: TGTGCCAGCAGTGAACTAGCGGGAGAGAAGGAGACCCAGTACTTC.

The V gene is TRBV7-6, the J gene TRBJ2-1; TRBD2 aligns across 9 bases. The trim removed 3 bases at V and 6 bases at J, leaving 9 bases unmatched. The CDR3 has 16 amino acids. Germline V gene data show CDR1 as SGHVS and CDR2 as FNYEAQ. Here the CDR3 reads CASSFGSGGLVNEQFF. CDR3 DNA: TGTGCCAGCAGCTTTGGCAGCGGGGGGTTGGTCAATGAGCAGTTCTTC.

The rearrangement links TRBV27 to TRBJ1-1; D remains ambiguous. Germline V gene sequence: CDR1 MNHEY, CDR2 SMNVEV (reference sequence). With 4 bases removed from V and 0 bases from J, the gap between germline ends came to 9 bases. CDR3 length equals 14 residues. CDR3 region: CASSSGNLNTEAFF. In DNA form, the CDR3 reads TGTGCCAGCAGTTCCGGGAACCTGAACACTGAAGCTTTCTTT.

The V and J genes are TRBV28 and TRBJ2-1, with 10 bases lining up with TRBD2. The CDR3 spans 16 residues. The germline V gene has CDR1 MDHEN and CDR2 SYDVKM. The V segment lost 6 bases and the J segment 9 bases; nucleotides outside the gene matches: 14. The CDR3 sequence is CASSENPSGSLAEQFF. As DNA, the CDR3 is TGTGCCAGCAGCGAAAACCCTAGCGGGAGTCTCGCTGAGCAGTTCTTC.

The rearrangement uses TRBV29-1 and TRBJ1-3; TRBD1 might be the D (5 bases). With 4 bases removed from V and 2 bases from J, the gap between germline ends came to 12 bases. This CDR3 has 14 residues. Per germline, CDR1 SQVTM and CDR2 ANQGSEA. The CDR3 bases are TGCAGCGTTGTCGGAGGGGCTACTGGAAACACCATATATTTT. This gives the protein CSVVGGATGNTIYF.